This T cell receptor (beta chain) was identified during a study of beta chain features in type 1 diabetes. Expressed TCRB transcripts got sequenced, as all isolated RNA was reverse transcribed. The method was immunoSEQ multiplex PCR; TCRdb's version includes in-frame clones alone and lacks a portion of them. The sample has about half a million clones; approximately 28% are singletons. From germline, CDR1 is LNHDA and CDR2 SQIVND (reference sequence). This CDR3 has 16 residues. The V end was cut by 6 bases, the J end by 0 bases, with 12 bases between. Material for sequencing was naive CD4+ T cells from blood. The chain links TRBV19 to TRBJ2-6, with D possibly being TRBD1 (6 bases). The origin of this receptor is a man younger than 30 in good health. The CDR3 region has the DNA TGTGCCAGTAGGGACAGAGGGCACTCTGGGGCCAACGTCCTGACTTTC. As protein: CASRDRGHSGANVLTF.